These T cell receptor beta chains were read from a single sample in a study of vaccination effects on CD4 cells after COVID-19. The antigens of these receptors remain unknown. This table comes from immunoSEQ multiplex PCR, and its TCRdb copy is limited to in-frame clones, with some not included. The table includes roughly 17,000 clones, around 74% detected once. Sequencing used CD4+ T cells from PBMCs cultured with SARS-CoV-2 spike peptides, obtained after COVID-19 vaccination. The receptors stem from a human donor who had a prior SARS-CoV-2 infection. Each CDR3 is given with its conserved first and last residue. A D gene is named only where the DNA matches it firmly. Clone size is stated in some rows and not others, as once, few, many or a class when expanded.

>TRBV6-4|TRBJ2-5|TRBD2|-
CASRGSSGRETQYF
TGTGCCAGCAGGGGGTCTAGCGGGCGGGAGACCCAGTACTTC
>TRBV5-5|TRBJ2-5|-|few
CASSPITETQYF
TGTGCCAGCAGCCCGATCACCGAGACCCAGTACTTC
>TRBV3-1/TRBV3-2|TRBJ1-1|TRBD1|-
CASSQTGAGNTEAFF
TGTGCCAGCAGCCAAACAGGGGCGGGGAACACTGAAGCTTTCTTT
>TRBV19|TRBJ1-2|-|-
CASSITGVHGYTF
TGTGCCAGTAGTATAACCGGGGTCCATGGCTACACCTTC
>TRBV27|TRBJ2-3|-|-
CASSIYRDTEVTQYF
TGTGCCAGCAGCATATACCGGGACACGGAGGTTACGCAGTATTTT
>TRBV12-3/TRBV12-4|TRBJ2-3|TRBD2|-
CASGLAGADTQYF
TGTGCCAGCGGACTAGCGGGTGCCGATACGCAGTATTTT
>TRBV5-4|TRBJ2-1|TRBD2|-
CASSLLSGGTNNEQFF
TGTGCCAGCAGCTTACTTAGCGGGGGGACCAACAATGAGCAGTTCTTC
>TRBV6-5|TRBJ1-4|-|-
CASIPGRDGYEKLFF
TGTGCCAGCATTCCGGGACGGGACGGGTATGAAAAACTGTTTTTT
>TRBV4-2|TRBJ1-1|-|-
CASSQDPRGLTEAFF
TGTGCCAGCAGCCAAGACCCCCGGGGGCTCACTGAAGCTTTCTTT
>TRBV2|TRBJ2-7|-|few
CASSLTREQYF
TGTGCCAGCAGTCTGACGCGGGAGCAGTACTTC
>TRBV4-1|TRBJ1-4|-|-
CASSQRTALRDEKLFF
TGCGCCAGCAGCCAACGGACAGCCCTGAGGGATGAAAAACTGTTTTTT
>TRBV2|TRBJ2-5|-|-
CASSRERQETQYF
TGTGCCAGCAGTAGGGAGCGACAAGAGACCCAGTACTTC
>TRBV6-5|TRBJ2-2|-|-
CASSYSRDSKRLFF
TGTGCCAGCAGTTACTCTAGGGACTCAAAGAGGCTGTTTTTT
>TRBV11-3|TRBJ2-7|-|-
CASSLGETGSYEQYF
TGTGCCAGCAGCTTAGGAGAGACAGGCTCCTACGAGCAGTACTTC
>TRBV19|TRBJ1-4|-|-
CASSIGTAPTWNEKLFF
TGTGCCAGTAGTATAGGGACAGCCCCCACTTGGAATGAAAAACTGTTTTTT
>TRBV5-1|TRBJ2-7|-|-
CASSLLGSMVYEQYF
TGCGCCAGCAGCTTGCTAGGGTCTATGGTCTACGAGCAGTACTTC
>TRBV5-1|TRBJ2-3|-|few
CASSPQGRGPDTQYF
TGCGCCAGCAGCCCACAGGGACGGGGCCCGGATACGCAGTATTTT
>TRBV27|TRBJ2-3|-|-
CASSFRGTDTQYF
TGTGCCAGCAGTTTTCGGGGCACAGATACGCAGTATTTT
>TRBV11-3|TRBJ2-3|TRBD1|once
CASSGDSRTDTQYF
TGTGCCAGCAGCGGGGACAGCCGCACAGATACGCAGTATTTT
>TRBV6-2/TRBV6-3|TRBJ2-3|-|-
CASSYSPGLPTDTQYF
TGTGCCAGCAGTTATTCCCCGGGACTTCCCACAGATACGCAGTATTTT
>TRBV5-4|TRBJ2-3|-|-
CASSLAALSDTQYF
TGTGCCAGCAGCTTGGCCGCCCTTTCGGATACGCAGTATTTT
>TRBV5-1|TRBJ1-3|-|-
CASSPGGVSGNTIYF
TGCGCCAGCAGCCCCGGCGGGGTCTCTGGAAACACCATATATTTT
>TRBV7-3|TRBJ2-2|TRBD2|-
CASSLTGLASGELFF
TGTGCCAGCAGCTTAACGGGACTAGCCTCGGGGGAGCTGTTTTTT
>TRBV18|TRBJ2-1|-|-
CASSPSADNEQFF
TGTGCCAGCTCACCATCTGCGGACAATGAGCAGTTCTTC
>TRBV5-1|TRBJ1-1|-|-
CASSFVEDTEAFF
TGCGCCAGCAGCTTTGTTGAGGACACTGAAGCTTTCTTT
>TRBV20-1|TRBJ2-5|-|-
CSASPDIFQETQYF
TGCAGTGCTAGTCCGGACATCTTCCAAGAGACCCAGTACTTC
>TRBV6-5|TRBJ2-7|TRBD1|few
CASTSGTVEGEQYF
TGTGCCAGCACCTCGGGGACAGTAGAGGGGGAGCAGTACTTC
>TRBV7-2|TRBJ2-2|-|-
CASSLVMGTTAGELFF
TGTGCCAGCAGCTTAGTTATGGGCACTACCGCTGGGGAGCTGTTTTTT
>TRBV13|TRBJ1-1|-|-
CASSPRGRQNTEAFF
TGTGCCAGCAGCCCACGGGGGAGGCAGAACACTGAAGCTTTCTTT
>TRBV10-3|TRBJ1-2|-|-
CAISASREDGYTF
TGTGCCATCAGTGCTTCCAGGGAGGATGGCTACACCTTC
>TRBV13|TRBJ2-1|-|-
CASSLGGRGLFF
TGTGCCAGCAGCTTAGGGGGGCGGGGTCTGTTCTTC
>TRBV5-1|TRBJ2-5|TRBD2|-
CASSVGTSGDRETQYF
TGCGCCAGCAGCGTAGGGACTAGCGGAGATCGGGAGACCCAGTACTTC
>TRBV5-1|TRBJ2-3|-|-
CASRSASSTDTQYF
TGCGCCAGCAGATCCGCATCTAGCACAGATACGCAGTATTTT
>TRBV24-1|TRBJ2-1|-|-
CATRGFNEQFF
TGTGCCACCAGAGGATTCAATGAGCAGTTCTTC
>TRBV10-3|TRBJ2-2|-|-
CAISHTVDMNTGELFF
TGTGCCATCAGCCATACAGTGGATATGAACACCGGGGAGCTGTTTTTT
>TRBV29-1|TRBJ1-1|-|-
CSVHQGLGTEAFF
TGCAGCGTGCATCAGGGGTTGGGCACTGAAGCTTTCTTT
>TRBV5-1|TRBJ2-7|-|-
CASSFGTGGRLYEQYF
TGCGCCAGCAGCTTCGGTACAGGAGGCAGGCTTTACGAGCAGTACTTC
>TRBV9|TRBJ1-1|-|-
CASSGWDRRGGTEAFF
TGTGCCAGCAGCGGGTGGGATCGGCGTGGTGGCACTGAAGCTTTCTTT
>TRBV10-3|TRBJ2-7|TRBD1|-
CAISGRDRGFYEQYF
TGTGCCATCAGTGGAAGGGACAGGGGGTTTTACGAGCAGTACTTC
>TRBV19|TRBJ1-1|-|once
CASSVRGNTEAFF
TGTGCCAGTAGTGTGCGAGGGAACACTGAAGCTTTCTTT
>TRBV7-9|TRBJ2-3|TRBD2|-
CASSIWGLADTDTQYF
TGTGCCAGCAGCATCTGGGGACTAGCAGACACAGATACGCAGTATTTT
>TRBV9|TRBJ1-1|TRBD1|-
CASSPTLGQGALNTEAFF
TGTGCCAGCAGCCCCACCCTTGGGCAGGGGGCATTGAACACTGAAGCTTTCTTT
>TRBV3-1/TRBV3-2|TRBJ1-6|-|-
CASSQVVNSPLHF
TGTGCCAGCAGCCAAGTTGTCAATTCACCCCTCCACTTT
>TRBV5-4|TRBJ1-2|-|few
CASSLETANYGYTF
TGTGCCAGCAGCTTGGAAACAGCTAACTATGGCTACACCTTC
>TRBV24-1|TRBJ2-1|TRBD2|-
CATSEHRTSGRGNEQFF
TGTGCCACCAGTGAACACCGGACTAGCGGGAGGGGCAATGAGCAGTTCTTC
>TRBV6-6|TRBJ2-5|TRBD2|-
CASSYPLGGGQETQYF
TGTGCCAGCAGTTACCCTTTGGGCGGGGGCCAAGAGACCCAGTACTTC
>TRBV5-8|TRBJ1-2|-|-
CASRYRGAYGYTF
TGTGCCAGCCGGTACCGGGGGGCCTATGGCTACACCTTC
>TRBV6-5|TRBJ1-1|-|-
CASSRGIMNTEAFF
TGTGCCAGCTCAAGGGGGATTATGAACACTGAAGCTTTCTTT
>TRBV24-1|TRBJ1-5|-|-
CATSEYHRSNQPQHF
TGTGCCACCAGTGAATACCACAGGTCCAATCAGCCCCAGCATTTT
>TRBV2|TRBJ1-4|TRBD1|-
CASHEGQGLFF
TGTGCCAGCCATGAAGGACAGGGGCTGTTTTTT